The entry that follows covers one T cell receptor beta chain sequence. The data stem from a study of blood T cell repertoires in COVID-19. V was cut by 8 bases and J by 2 bases, with 13 bases left in between. This CDR3 contains 14 residues. CDR1 SGHTA and CDR2 FQGNSA come from the germline V gene. Per the study methods: Amplification of reference gene primers was used by the study to estimate nucleated cell counts. TCRdb's table, derived via immunoSEQ multiplex PCR, lists solely in-frame clones and lacks some. The DNA was the basis for D and trimming; V, J and clone size are from that table. The table lists about 110,000 clones, about 85% of them singletons, with roughly 4.9% in the top ten.

The sample consisted of peripheral blood. The gene calls are TRBV7-2 and TRBJ2-1; D gene uncertain. The source of this sequence is a human donor in a cohort sampled during active COVID-19. The CDR3, as DNA: TGTGCCAGCGTATGGAGTGGCCCCTACAATGAGCAGTTCTTC. Translated, it gives CASVWSGPYNEQFF. Variable domain in full (rest from reference TRBV7-2 and TRBJ2-1): GAGVSQSPSNKVTEKGKDVELRCDPISGHTALYWYRQSLGQGLEFLIYFQGNSAPDKSGLPSDRFSAERTGGSVSTLTIQRTQQEDSAVYLCASVWSGPYNEQFFGPGTRLTVL.